In this sample, the clone carrying this T cell receptor beta chain turned up a few times. The antigen remains unidentified. This entry comes from a study of cytotoxic CD8 clonotypes in ibrutinib-treated CLL. Study as a whole: Response specimens were obtained following a median treatment duration of about 12 months, with a range of 6 to 36.

Using immunoSEQ multiplex PCR, the repertoire was profiled, and TCRdb retains in-frame clones only, with some absent. The repertoire consists of fewer than 400,000 clones, with roughly 70% occurring once and the leading ten covering about 6.7%. Per the germline V gene, CDR1 is SGHRS and CDR2 is YFSETQ. V lost 0 bases, J lost 4 bases, and 11 bases lay in between. The CDR3 covers 14 residues. TCR beta library input comprised around 2 micrograms of genomic DNA from cryopreserved PBMCs. Regarding the study as a whole: Once treatment began, public clonotypes, which were uncommon, contracted or stayed stable.

The TCR originated in a human donor with chronic lymphocytic leukemia. V usage is TRBV5-1 and J usage is TRBJ2-7, with D uncertain. The source material was PBMCs, sampled after 36 months of ibrutinib treatment. CDR3 nucleotide sequence: TGCGCCAGCAGCTTGGCCCCCAACCTGTACGAGCAGTACTTC. It encodes CASSLAPNLYEQYF.